Given below is one T cell receptor beta chain in context. The CDR3 loop spans 18 amino acids. Germline CDR1 reads LNHNV; CDR2 reads YYDKDF (reference sequence). The V and J ends lost 5 bases and 0 bases respectively, with 20 bases between them. The data derive from a study of shared clonotypes between healthy human individuals. Sequencing used immunoSEQ multiplex PCR; TCRdb keeps in-frame clones, though not all of them. The sample contains approximately 740,000 clones, approximately 92% of which appear only once. Naive CD8 isolation took CD45RO-negative cells positively selected for CCR7 and excluded terminally differentiated effector memory CD45RA+ cells.

Sequencing was carried out using naive CD8+ T cells sorted from blood. The J gene is TRBJ2-4, the V gene TRBV15; perhaps D is TRBD1 or TRBD2 (5 bases each). The receptor's source is a man aged 25-45 years in good health. In nucleotides, the CDR3 is TGTGCCACCAGCGGGGGTACGGATTCCCCCTTAGCCAAAAACATTCAGTACTTC. Translated, it gives CATSGGTDSPLAKNIQYF.